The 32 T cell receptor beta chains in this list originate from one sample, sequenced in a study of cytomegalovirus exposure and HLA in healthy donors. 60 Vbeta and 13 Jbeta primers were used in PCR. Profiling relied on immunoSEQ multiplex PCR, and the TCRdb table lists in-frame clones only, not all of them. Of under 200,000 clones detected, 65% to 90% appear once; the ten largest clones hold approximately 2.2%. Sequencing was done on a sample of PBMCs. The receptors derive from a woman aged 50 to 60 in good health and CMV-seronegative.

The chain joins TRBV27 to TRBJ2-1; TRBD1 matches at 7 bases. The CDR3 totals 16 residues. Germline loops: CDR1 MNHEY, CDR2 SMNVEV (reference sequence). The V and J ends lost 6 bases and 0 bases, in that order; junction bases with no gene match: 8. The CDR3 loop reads CASRLLGQSSYNEQFF. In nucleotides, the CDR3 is TGTGCCAGCAGGCTCCTGGGACAGAGCTCCTACAATGAGCAGTTCTTC.

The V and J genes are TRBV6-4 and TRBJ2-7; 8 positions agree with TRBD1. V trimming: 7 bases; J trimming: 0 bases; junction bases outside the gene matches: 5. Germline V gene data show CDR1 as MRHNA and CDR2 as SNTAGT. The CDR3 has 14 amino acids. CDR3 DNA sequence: TGTGCCAGCACTCCGGACAGGGACTCCTACGAGCAGTACTTC. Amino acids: CASTPDRDSYEQYF.

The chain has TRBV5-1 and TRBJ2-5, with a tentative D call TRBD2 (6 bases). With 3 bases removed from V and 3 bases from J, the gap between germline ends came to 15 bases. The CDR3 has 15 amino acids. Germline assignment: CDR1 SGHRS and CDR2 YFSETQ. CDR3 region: CASSYAPTREETQYF. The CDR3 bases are TGCGCCAGCAGCTACGCTCCGACTAGGGAAGAGACCCAGTACTTC.

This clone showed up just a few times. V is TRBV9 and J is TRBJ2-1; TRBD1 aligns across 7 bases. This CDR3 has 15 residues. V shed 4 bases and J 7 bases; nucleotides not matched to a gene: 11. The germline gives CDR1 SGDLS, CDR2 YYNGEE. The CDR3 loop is CASSPRQGLSNEQFF. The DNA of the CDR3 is TGTGCCAGCAGCCCCAGACAGGGTTTATCAAATGAGCAGTTCTTC.

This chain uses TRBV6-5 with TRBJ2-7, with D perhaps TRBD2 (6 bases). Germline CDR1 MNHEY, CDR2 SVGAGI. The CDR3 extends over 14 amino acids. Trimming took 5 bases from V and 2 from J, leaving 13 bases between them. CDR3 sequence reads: CASSPAGITYEQYF. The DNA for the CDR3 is TGTGCCAGCAGTCCTGCGGGGATTACCTACGAGCAGTACTTC.

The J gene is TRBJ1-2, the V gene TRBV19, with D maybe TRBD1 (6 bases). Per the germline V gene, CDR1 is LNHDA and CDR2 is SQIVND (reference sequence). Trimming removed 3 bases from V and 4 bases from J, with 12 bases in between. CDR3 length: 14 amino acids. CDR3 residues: CASSIGTGSYGYTF. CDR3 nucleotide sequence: TGTGCCAGTAGTATCGGAACAGGGAGCTATGGCTACACCTTC. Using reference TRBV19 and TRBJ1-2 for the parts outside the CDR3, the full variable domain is DGGITQSPKYLFRKEGQNVTLSCEQNLNHDAMYWYRQDPGQGLRLIYYSQIVNDFQKGDIAEGYSVSREKKESFPLTVTSAQKNPTAFYLCASSIGTGSYGYTFGSGTRLTVV.

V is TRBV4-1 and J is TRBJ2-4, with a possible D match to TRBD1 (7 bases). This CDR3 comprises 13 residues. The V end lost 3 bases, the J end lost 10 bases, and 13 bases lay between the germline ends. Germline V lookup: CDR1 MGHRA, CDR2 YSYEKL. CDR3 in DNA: TGCGCCAGCAGCCACGGCAGGGGGGATATTCAGTACTTC. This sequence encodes CASSHGRGDIQYF.

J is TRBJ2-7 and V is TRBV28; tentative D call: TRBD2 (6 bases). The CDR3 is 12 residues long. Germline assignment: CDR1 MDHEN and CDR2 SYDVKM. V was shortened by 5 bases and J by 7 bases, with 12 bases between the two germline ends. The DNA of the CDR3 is TGTGCCAGCAGTAGCCCGGGGACTGAGCAGTACTTC. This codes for CASSSPGTEQYF.

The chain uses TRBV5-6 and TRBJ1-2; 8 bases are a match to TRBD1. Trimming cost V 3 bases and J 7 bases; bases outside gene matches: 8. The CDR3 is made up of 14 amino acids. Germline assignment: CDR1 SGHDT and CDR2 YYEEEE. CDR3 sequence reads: CASSSTGAASGYTF. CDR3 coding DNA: TGTGCCAGCAGCTCGACAGGGGCCGCAAGTGGCTACACCTTC.

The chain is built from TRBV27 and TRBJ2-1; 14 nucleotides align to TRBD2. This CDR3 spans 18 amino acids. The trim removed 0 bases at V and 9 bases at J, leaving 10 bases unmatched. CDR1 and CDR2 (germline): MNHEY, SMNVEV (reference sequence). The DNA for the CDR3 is TGTGCCAGCAGTTTATCGGGGGGACTAGCGGGAGAAGCAAGTGAGCAGTTCTTC. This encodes CASSLSGGLAGEASEQFF.

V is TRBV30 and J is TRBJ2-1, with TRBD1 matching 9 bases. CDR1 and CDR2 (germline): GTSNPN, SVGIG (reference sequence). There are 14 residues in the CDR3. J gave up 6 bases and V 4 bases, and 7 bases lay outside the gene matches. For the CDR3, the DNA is TGTGCCTGGATGGACAGGGGCCGACTCAATGAGCAGTTCTTC. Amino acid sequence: CAWMDRGRLNEQFF.

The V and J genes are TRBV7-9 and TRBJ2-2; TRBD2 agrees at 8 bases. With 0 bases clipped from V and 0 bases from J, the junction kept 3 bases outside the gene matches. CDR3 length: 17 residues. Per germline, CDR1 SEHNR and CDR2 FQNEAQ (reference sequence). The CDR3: CASSLAGLVANTGELFF. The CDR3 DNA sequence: TGTGCCAGCAGCTTAGCGGGACTAGTTGCGAACACCGGGGAGCTGTTTTTT.

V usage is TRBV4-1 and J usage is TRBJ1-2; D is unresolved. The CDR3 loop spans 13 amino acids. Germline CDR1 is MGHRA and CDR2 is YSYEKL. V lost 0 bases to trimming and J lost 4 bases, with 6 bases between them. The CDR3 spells CASSQDPSYGYTF. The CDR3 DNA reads TGCGCCAGCAGCCAAGATCCCTCCTATGGCTACACCTTC.

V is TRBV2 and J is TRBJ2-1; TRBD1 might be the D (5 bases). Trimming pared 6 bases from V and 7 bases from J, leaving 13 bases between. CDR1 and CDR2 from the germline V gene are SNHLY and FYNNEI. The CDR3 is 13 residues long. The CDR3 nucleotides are TGTGCCAGCAGCGGACAAGCTAGGAATGAGCAGTTCTTC. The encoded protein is CASSGQARNEQFF. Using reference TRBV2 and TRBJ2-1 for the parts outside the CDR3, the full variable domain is EPEVTQTPSHQVTQMGQEVILRCVPISNHLYFYWYRQILGQKVEFLVSFYNNEISEKSEIFDDQFSVERPDGSNFTLKIRSTKLEDSAMYFCASSGQARNEQFFGPGTRLTVL.

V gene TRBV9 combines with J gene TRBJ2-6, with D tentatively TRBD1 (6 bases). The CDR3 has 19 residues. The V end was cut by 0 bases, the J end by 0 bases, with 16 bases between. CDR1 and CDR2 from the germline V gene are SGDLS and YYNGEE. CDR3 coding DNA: TGTGCCAGCAGCGTAGGATGGGGGCAGGGGTTCTCTGGGGCCAACGTCCTGACTTTC. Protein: CASSVGWGQGFSGANVLTF.

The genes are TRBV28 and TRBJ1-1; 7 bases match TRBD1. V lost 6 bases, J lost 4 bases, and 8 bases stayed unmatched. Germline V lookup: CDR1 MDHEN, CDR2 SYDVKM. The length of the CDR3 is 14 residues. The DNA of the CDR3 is TGTGCCAGCAGGACAGGGTGGCGGGGCACTGAAGCTTTCTTT. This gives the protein CASRTGWRGTEAFF.

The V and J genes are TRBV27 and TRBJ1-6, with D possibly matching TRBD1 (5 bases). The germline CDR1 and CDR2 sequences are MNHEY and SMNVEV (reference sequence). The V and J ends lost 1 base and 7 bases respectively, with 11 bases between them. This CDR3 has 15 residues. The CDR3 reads CASSLFQGGNSPLHF. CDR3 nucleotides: TGTGCCAGCAGTTTATTTCAGGGCGGCAATTCACCCCTCCACTTT.

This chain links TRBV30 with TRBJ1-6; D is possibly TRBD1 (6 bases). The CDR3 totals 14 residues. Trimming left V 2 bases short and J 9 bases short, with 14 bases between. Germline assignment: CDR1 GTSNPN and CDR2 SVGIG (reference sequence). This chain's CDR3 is CAWSSTGRSSPLHF. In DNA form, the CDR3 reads TGTGCCTGGAGTTCGACAGGTCGTAGTTCACCCCTCCACTTT.

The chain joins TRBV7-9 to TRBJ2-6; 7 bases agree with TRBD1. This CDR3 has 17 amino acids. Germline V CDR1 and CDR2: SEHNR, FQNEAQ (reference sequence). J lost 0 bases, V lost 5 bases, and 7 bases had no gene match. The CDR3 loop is CASSHSGGRSGANVLTF. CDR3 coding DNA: TGTGCCAGCAGCCACTCAGGGGGACGCTCTGGGGCCAACGTCCTGACTTTC.

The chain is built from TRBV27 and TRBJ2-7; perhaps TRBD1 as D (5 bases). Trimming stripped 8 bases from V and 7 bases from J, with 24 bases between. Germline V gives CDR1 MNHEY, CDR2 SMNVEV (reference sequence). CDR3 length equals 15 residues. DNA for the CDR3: TGTGCCAGCGCATGGGGCGGACGCGTGGATTCGGAGCAGTACTTC. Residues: CASAWGGRVDSEQYF.

DNA for the CDR3: TGTGCCAGCAGGGAGCGGGAGAGGATTGAGCAGTTCTTC. The encoded protein is CASRERERIEQFF. The chain employs TRBV2 and TRBJ2-1; TRBD2 agrees at 8 bases. The CDR3 is 13 residues long. After removal of 6 bases from V and 9 bases from J, the junction contained 7 bases not matched to a gene. Germline V gene data show CDR1 as SNHLY and CDR2 as FYNNEI.

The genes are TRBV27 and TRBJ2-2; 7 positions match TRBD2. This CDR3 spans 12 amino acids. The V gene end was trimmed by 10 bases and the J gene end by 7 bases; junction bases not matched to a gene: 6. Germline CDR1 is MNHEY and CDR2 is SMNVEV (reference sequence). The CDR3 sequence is CATRTSIGELFF. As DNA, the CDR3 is TGTGCCACCCGGACTAGTATCGGGGAGCTGTTTTTT.

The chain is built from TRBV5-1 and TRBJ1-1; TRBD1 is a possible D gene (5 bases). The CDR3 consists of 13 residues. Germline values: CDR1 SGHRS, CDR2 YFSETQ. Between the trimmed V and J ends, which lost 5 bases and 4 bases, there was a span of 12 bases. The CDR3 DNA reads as TGCGCCAGCAGGGTTGGGGGGTCCACTGAAGCTTTCTTT. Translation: CASRVGGSTEAFF.

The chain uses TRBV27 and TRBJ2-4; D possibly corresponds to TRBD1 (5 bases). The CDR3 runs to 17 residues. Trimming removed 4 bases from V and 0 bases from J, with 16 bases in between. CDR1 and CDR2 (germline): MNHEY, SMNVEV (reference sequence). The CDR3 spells CASSSGHLRLAKNIQYF. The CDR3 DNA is TGTGCCAGCAGTTCCGGACACTTAAGACTAGCCAAAAACATTCAGTACTTC.

CDR3 sequence (DNA): TGTGCCAGCAGTACGGGTTTCTCCTACGAGCAGTACTTC. Translated: CASSTGFSYEQYF. This sequence joins TRBV27 and TRBJ2-7; D uncertain. V dropped 5 bases and J dropped 0 bases, with 8 bases sitting between them. This CDR3 has 13 amino acids. In germline, CDR1 is MNHEY, CDR2 SMNVEV (reference sequence).

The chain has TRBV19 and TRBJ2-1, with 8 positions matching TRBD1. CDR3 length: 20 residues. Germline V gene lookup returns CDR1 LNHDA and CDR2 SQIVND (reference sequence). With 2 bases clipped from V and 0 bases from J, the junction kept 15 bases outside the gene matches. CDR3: CASSILAGQVRLSSYNEQFF. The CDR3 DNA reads TGTGCCAGTAGTATATTGGCGGGACAGGTGAGACTAAGCTCCTACAATGAGCAGTTCTTC.

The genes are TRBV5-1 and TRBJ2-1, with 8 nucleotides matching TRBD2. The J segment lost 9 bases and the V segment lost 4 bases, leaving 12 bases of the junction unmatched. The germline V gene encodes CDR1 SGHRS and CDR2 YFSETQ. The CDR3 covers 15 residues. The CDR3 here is CASSPEGLAGSEQFF. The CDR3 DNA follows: TGCGCCAGCAGCCCGGAAGGATTAGCGGGATCTGAGCAGTTCTTC. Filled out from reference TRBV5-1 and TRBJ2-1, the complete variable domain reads KAGVTQTPRYLIKTRGQQVTLSCSPISGHRSVSWYQQTPGQGLQFLFEYFSETQRNKGNFPGRFSGRQFSNSRSEMNVSTLELGDSALYLCASSPEGLAGSEQFFGPGTRLTVL.

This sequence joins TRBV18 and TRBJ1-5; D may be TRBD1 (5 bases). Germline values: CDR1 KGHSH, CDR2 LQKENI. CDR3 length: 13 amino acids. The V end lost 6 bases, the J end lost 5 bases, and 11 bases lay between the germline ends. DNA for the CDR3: TGTGCCAGCTCGGTGACAGAATATCAGCCCCAGCATTTT. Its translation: CASSVTEYQPQHF.

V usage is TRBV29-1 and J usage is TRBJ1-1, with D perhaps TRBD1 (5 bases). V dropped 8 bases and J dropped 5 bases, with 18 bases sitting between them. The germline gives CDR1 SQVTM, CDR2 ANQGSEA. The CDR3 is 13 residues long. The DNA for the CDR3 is TGCAGCTCCAGGGTCGGATCAGATACTGAAGCTTTCTTT. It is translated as CSSRVGSDTEAFF.

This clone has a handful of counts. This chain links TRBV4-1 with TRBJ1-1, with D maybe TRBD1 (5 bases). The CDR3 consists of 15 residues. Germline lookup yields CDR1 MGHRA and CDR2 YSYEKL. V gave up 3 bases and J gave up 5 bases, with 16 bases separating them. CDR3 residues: CASSHLAGTGTEAFF. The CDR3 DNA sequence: TGCGCCAGCAGCCATCTGGCGGGGACGGGGACTGAAGCTTTCTTT.

CDR3 sequence (DNA): TGTGCCAGCACCCTAATGGCGGGAGCCCGCACAGATACGCAGTATTTT. Residues: CASTLMAGARTDTQYF. This chain links TRBV13 with TRBJ2-3, with TRBD2 matching 7 bases. CDR3 length: 16 amino acids. The germline V gene encodes CDR1 PRHDT and CDR2 FYEKMQ (reference sequence). J lost 1 base, V lost 7 bases, and 11 bases had no gene match.

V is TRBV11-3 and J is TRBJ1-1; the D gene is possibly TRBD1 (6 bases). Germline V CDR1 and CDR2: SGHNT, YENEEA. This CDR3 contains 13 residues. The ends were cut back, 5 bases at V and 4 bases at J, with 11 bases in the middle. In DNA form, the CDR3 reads TGTGCCAGCAGCCGGAAACAGGGCACTGAAGCTTTCTTT. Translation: CASSRKQGTEAFF. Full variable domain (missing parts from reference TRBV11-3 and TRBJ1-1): EAGVVQSPRYKIIEKKQPVAFWCNPISGHNTLYWYLQNLGQGPELLIRYENEEAVDDSQLPKDRFSAERLKGVDSTLKIQPAELGDSAVYLCASSRKQGTEAFFGQGTRLTVV.